This T cell receptor (beta chain) was recovered during a study of tumor and adjacent non-tumor tissue in lung cancer. Study-wide background: Patients were aged roughly 31 to 76, roughly nine men and a handful of women, stage I to III.

A modified ARM-PCR protocol with three rounds of nested PCR amplified TCRbeta. TCRdb processed the multiplex PCR reads anew with MiXCR; each CDR3 protein has one entry. The profile shows 200,000 to 250,000 distinct CDR3 sequences, 70% to 75% of them singletons. To note about this clonotype: Possible read error: a much larger clone is one base away.

Trimming took off 5 bases at V and 4 bases at J, with 9 bases between the two ends. This CDR3 is built from 12 residues. Germline V CDR1 and CDR2: DFQATT, SNEGSKA (reference sequence). RNA was extracted from bulk tissue without any cell sorting. The TCR originated in a man between 60 and 75 years old with non-small cell lung cancer. The sample was lung tumor tissue. The rearrangement joins TRBV20-1 to TRBJ2-4; D is undetermined. Here the CDR3 reads CSARTLKNIQYF. The CDR3 nucleotides are TGCAGTGCTCGGACGCTAAAAAACATTCAGTACTTC.